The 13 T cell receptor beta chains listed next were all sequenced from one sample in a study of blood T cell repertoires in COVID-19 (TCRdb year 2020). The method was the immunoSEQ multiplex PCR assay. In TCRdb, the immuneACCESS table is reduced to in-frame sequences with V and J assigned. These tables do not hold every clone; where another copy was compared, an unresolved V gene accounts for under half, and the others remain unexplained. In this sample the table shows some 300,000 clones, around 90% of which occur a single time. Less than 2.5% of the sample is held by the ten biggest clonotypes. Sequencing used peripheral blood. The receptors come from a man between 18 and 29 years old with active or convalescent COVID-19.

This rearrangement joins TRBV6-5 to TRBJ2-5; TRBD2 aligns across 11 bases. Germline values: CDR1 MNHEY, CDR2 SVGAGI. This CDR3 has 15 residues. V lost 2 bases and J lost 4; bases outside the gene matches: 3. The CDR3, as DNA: TGTGCCAGCAGTTACCAGGGGACTAGCGGAGAGACCCAGTACTTC. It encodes CASSYQGTSGETQYF.

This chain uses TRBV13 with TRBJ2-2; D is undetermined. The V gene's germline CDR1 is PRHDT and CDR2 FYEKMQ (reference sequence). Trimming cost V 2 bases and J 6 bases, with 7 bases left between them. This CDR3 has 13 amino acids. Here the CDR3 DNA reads TGTGCCAGCAGCTTACAGGAATCCGGGGAGCTGTTTTTT. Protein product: CASSLQESGELFF.

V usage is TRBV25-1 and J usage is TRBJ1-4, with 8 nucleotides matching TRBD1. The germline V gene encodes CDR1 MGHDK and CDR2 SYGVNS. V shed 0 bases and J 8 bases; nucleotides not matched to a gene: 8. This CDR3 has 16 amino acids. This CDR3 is CASSEYRTGQREKLFF. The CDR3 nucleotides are TGTGCCAGCAGTGAATATCGGACAGGGCAACGCGAAAAACTGTTTTTT.

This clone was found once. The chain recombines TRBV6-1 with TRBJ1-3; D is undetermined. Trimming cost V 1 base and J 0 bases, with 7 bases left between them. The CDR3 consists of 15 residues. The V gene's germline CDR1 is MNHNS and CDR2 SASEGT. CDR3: CASSEVSYSGNTIYF. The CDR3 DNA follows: TGTGCCAGCAGTGAAGTCTCCTACTCTGGAAACACCATATATTTT.

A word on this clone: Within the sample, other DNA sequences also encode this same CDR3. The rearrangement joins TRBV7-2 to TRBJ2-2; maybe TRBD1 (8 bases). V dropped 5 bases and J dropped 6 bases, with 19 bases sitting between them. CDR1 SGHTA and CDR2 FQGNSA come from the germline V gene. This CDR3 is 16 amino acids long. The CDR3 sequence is CASSPTGGGSSGELFF. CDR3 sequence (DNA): TGTGCCAGCAGCCCTACAGGGGGGGGTTCTTCCGGGGAGCTGTTTTTT.

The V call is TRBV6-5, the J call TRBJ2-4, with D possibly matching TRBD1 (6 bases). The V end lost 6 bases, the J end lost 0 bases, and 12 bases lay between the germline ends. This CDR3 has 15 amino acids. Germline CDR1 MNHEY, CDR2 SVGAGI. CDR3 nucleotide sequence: TGTGCCAGCAGCGCAGAGGGGGTAGCCAAAAACATTCAGTACTTC. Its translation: CASSAEGVAKNIQYF.

The CDR3 DNA sequence: TGTGCCAGTAGTATCATCTCAGGAAACAATGAGCAGTTCTTC. Translated: CASSIISGNNEQFF. This sequence joins TRBV19 and TRBJ2-1; D gene uncertain. CDR3 length equals 14 residues. The germline CDR1 and CDR2 sequences are LNHDA and SQIVND (reference sequence). The V end lost 3 bases, the J end lost 5 bases, and 11 bases lay between the germline ends.

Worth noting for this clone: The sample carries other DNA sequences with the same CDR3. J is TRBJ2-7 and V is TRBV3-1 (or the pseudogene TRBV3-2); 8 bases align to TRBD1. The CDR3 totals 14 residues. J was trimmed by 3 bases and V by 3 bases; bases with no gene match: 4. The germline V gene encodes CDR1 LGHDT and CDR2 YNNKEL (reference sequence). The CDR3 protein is CASSQGTGGYEQYF. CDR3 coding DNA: TGTGCCAGCAGCCAGGGTACAGGGGGCTACGAGCAGTACTTC.

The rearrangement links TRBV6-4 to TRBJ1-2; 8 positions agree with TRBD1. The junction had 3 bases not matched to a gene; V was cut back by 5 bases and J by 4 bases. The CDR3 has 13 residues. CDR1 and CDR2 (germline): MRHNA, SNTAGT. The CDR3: CASSPTGAYGYTF. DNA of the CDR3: TGTGCCAGCAGTCCGACAGGGGCCTATGGCTACACCTTC.

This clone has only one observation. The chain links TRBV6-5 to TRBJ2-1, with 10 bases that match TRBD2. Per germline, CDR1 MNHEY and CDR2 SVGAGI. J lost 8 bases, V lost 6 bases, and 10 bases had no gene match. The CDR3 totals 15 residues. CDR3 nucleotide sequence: TGTGCCAGCAGACAGGTCACTAGCGGGATCGATGAGCAGTTCTTC. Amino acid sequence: CASRQVTSGIDEQFF.

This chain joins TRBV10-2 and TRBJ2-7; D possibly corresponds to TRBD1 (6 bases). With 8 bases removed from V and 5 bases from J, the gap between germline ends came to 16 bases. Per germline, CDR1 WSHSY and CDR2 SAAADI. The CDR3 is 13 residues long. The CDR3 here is CASLPMDSHEQYF. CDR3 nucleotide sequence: TGCGCCAGCCTACCAATGGACAGCCACGAGCAGTACTTC.

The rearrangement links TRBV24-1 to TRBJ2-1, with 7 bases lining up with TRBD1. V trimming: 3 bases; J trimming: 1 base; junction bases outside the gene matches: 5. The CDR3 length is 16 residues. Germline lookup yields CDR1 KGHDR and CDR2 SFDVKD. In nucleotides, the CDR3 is TGTGCCACCAGTGATAGACAGGGTTCATCCTACAATGAGCAGTTCTTC. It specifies CATSDRQGSSYNEQFF.

The CDR3 DNA sequence: TGTGCCAGCAGTCTCGCCGGGACAGGGACGGGCTATGGCTACACCTTC. This codes for CASSLAGTGTGYGYTF. The chain links TRBV6-2 or TRBV6-3 to TRBJ1-2, with 9 bases aligning to TRBD1. V dropped 5 bases and J dropped 4; count of bases not matched to a gene: 11. Germline assignment: CDR1 MNHEY and CDR2 SVGEGT. The CDR3 extends over 16 amino acids.